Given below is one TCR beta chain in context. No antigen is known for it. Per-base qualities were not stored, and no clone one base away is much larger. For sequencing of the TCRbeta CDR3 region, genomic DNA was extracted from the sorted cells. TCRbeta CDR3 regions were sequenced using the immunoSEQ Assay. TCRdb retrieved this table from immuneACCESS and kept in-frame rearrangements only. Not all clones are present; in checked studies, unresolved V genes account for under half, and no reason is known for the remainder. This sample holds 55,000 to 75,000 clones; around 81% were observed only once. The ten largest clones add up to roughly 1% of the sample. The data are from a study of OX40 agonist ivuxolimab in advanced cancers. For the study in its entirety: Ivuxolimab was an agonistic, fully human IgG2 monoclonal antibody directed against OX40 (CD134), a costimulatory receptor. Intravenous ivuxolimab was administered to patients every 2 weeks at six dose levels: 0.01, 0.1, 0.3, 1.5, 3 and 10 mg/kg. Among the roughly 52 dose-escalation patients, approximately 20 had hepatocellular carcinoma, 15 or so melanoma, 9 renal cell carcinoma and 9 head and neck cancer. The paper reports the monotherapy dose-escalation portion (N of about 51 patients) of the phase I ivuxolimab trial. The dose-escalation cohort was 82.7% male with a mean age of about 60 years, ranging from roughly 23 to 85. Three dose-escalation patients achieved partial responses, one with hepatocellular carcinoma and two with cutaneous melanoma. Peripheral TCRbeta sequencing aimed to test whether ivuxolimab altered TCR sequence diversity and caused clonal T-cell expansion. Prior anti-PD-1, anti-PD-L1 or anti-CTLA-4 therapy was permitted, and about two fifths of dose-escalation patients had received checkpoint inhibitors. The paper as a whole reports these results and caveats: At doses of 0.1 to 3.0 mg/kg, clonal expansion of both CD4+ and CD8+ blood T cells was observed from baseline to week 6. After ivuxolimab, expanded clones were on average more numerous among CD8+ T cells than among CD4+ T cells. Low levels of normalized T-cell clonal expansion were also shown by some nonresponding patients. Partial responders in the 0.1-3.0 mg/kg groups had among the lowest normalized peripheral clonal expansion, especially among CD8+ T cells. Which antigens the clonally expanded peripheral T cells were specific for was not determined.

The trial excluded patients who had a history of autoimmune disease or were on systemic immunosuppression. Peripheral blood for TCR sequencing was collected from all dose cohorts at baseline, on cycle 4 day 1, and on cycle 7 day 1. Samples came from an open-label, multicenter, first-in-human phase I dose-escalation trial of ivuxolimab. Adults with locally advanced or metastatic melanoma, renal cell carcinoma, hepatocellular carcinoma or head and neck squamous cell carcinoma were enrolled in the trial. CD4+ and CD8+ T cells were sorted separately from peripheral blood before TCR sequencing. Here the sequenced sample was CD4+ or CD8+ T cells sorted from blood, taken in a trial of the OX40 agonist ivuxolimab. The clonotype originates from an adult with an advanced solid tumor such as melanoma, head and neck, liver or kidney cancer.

The nucleotides are TGTGCCGGGACGTCCGGCTATGGCTACACCTTC. This sequence encodes CAGTSGYGYTF. In this chain, TRBV30 is recombined with TRBJ1-2; a tentative D call is TRBD1 (5 bases match). From cysteine to phenylalanine, the CDR3 is 11 amino acids long. The read is trimmed to its CDR3 DNA, 33 bases read in frame from base 1. As encoded in the germline V gene (reference sequence), CDR1 is GTSNPN while CDR2 is SVGIG. The trim is 8 bases for V and 4 bases for J, with a gap of 11 bases between the germline ends.